The 17 T cell receptor beta chains below come from one sample, sequenced in a study of blood T cells in healthy people across ages. PCR was performed a second time for about 6 to 11 cycles using a sample-barcoded 5' primer and a J-beta primer mix. TCRdb ran MiXCR on the 5' RACE reads and lists one entry per CDR3 protein. The sample consists of around 1.5 million distinct CDR3 sequences, about 35% of them appearing once. The sequencing sample was made of blood. The origin of the receptors is a woman aged 25 to 39 in good health.

The chain links TRBV20-1 to TRBJ2-6; D gene uncertain. The V and J ends lost 5 bases and 3 bases respectively, with 11 bases between them. CDR3 length: 14 residues. Germline CDR1 DFQATT, CDR2 SNEGSKA (reference sequence). The DNA of the CDR3 is TGCAGTGCTTCAAGGGTGGTTGGGGCCAACGTCCTGACTTTC. Translated: CSASRVVGANVLTF.

This clonotype was seen a few times. The DNA of the CDR3 is TGTGCCAGCAGTGAAGACAGGGTTTGGACCGGGGAGCTGTTTTTT. This encodes CASSEDRVWTGELFF. The chain is built from TRBV6-1 and TRBJ2-2, with TRBD1 as a possible D gene (6 bases). Trimming took off 1 base at V and 5 bases at J, with 11 bases between the two ends. The germline CDR1 and CDR2 sequences are MNHNS and SASEGT. This CDR3 is built from 15 residues.

In its sample, this clonotype was seen many times. The chain combines TRBV28 with TRBJ2-3, with 10 bases fitting TRBD1. CDR1 is MDHEN, CDR2 SYDVKM, per germline. This CDR3 spans 16 amino acids. With V trimmed by 1 base and J by 4 bases, 5 bases remained unmatched. CDR3 residues: CASSLSGQGISDTQYF. CDR3 sequence (DNA): TGTGCCAGCAGTTTATCGGGACAGGGGATTTCAGATACGCAGTATTTT.

As concerns this clonotype: The germline gene is not matched at one end of the junction; a read error may be the cause. The chain carries TRBV20-1 and TRBJ2-7; D assignment may be TRBD1 or TRBD2 (6 bases each). The CDR3 length is 16 residues. Germline loops: CDR1 DFQATT, CDR2 SNEGSKA (reference sequence). The CDR3 bases are TGCAGTGCTAGAGACCCCGGGGGCCAGGGGACCTACGAGCAGTACTTT. This gives the protein CSARDPGGQGTYEQYF.

The V gene is TRBV29-1, the J gene TRBJ1-2, with 9 bases aligning to TRBD1. This CDR3 contains 16 residues. Germline V gives CDR1 SQVTM, CDR2 ANQGSEA. J gave up 8 bases and V 7 bases, and 20 bases lay outside the gene matches. The chain's CDR3 is CSAYSRTGALGVGYTF. As DNA, the CDR3 is TGCAGCGCTTACTCCAGGACAGGGGCCCTGGGCGTCGGCTACACCTTC.

The CDR3 protein is CASSGQAHYEQYF. The DNA for the CDR3 is TGTGCCAGCAGTGGACAGGCCCACTACGAGCAGTACTTC. This chain connects TRBV6-5 to TRBJ2-7; 7 bases map to TRBD1. Per germline, CDR1 MNHEY and CDR2 SVGAGI. The CDR3 sequence is 13 residues long. V shed 5 bases and J 3 bases; nucleotides not matched to a gene: 4.

In regard to this clonotype: A single base separates this from a much larger clone, so it may be a read error. This chain links TRBV10-3 with TRBJ2-5; 8 positions agree with TRBD2. CDR3 size: 14 residues. The germline CDR1 and CDR2 sequences are ENHRY and SYGVKD. The junction had 4 bases not matched to a gene; V was cut back by 6 bases and J by 1 base. The CDR3 sequence: CAIRGTSVQETQYF. The CDR3 nucleotides are TGTGCCATCAGGGGGACTAGTGTCCAAGAGACCCAGTACTTC.

This sequence joins TRBV9 and TRBJ2-7; maybe TRBD2 (9 bases). The DNA end is a closer match to TRBJ2-5, so the J assignment may be wrong. This CDR3 region has 22 residues. Germline-derived CDR1 and CDR2 are SGDLS and YYNGEE. CDR3 loop: CASSGIAGGVGLREGSRETQYF. CDR3 DNA: TGTGCCAGCAGCGGAATTGCAGGGGGCGTGGGTTTGCGGGAGGGGTCGCGAGAGACCCAGTACTTC.

This clonotype was found a few times. The V and J genes are TRBV28 and TRBJ1-6, with D unclear. The CDR3 spans 13 residues. The germline V and J ends were trimmed by 1 base and 9 bases, with 7 bases remaining between them. Germline CDR1 and CDR2: MDHEN and SYDVKM. This chain's CDR3 is CASSLFTGSPLHF. The CDR3 coding sequence is TGTGCCAGCAGTTTATTTACGGGTTCACCCCTCCACTTT.

As regards this clonotype: One end of the junction does not line up with germline, which may come from a read error. The chain employs TRBV20-1 and TRBJ1-5; D call uncertain. CDR1 is DFQATT and CDR2 is SNEGSKA in the germline V gene (reference sequence). The CDR3 has 15 residues. CDR3 in amino acids: CSATGSRGDFQPQHF. The CDR3 DNA reads TGCAGCGCTACCGGTTCACGTGGGGATTTTCAGCCCCAGCATTTT.

V gene TRBV20-1 combines with J gene TRBJ2-1, with D possibly being TRBD1 (5 bases). The CDR3 has 13 amino acids. Trimming stripped 6 bases from V and 6 bases from J, with 15 bases between. CDR1 is DFQATT, CDR2 SNEGSKA, per germline (reference sequence). The DNA of the CDR3 is TGCAGTGCCCCCGGTGCAGGGCCCAATGAGCAGTTCTTC. Translation gives CSAPGAGPNEQFF.

The sample holds a few counts of this clonotype. The V and J genes are TRBV4-1 and TRBJ2-7, with 7 bases fitting TRBD2. The V segment lost 0 bases and the J segment 6 bases; nucleotides outside the gene matches: 8. CDR1 MGHRA and CDR2 YSYEKL come from the germline V gene. The CDR3 extends over 15 amino acids. For the CDR3, the DNA is TGCGCCAGCAGCCAAGATAGACTAGCCAACGTCGAGCAGTACTTC. Residues: CASSQDRLANVEQYF.

This rearrangement joins TRBV4-2 to TRBJ2-1; no firm D call. V was pared by 1 base and J by 8 bases, with 15 bases between. The CDR3 extends over 15 amino acids. Germline V lookup: CDR1 LGHNA, CDR2 YNFKEQ. This CDR3 is CASSQVPLMGDEQFF. The CDR3 DNA reads as TGTGCCAGCAGCCAAGTCCCACTGATGGGCGATGAGCAGTTCTTC.

The chain uses TRBV7-9 and TRBJ1-2; no firm D call. Germline CDR1 SEHNR, CDR2 FQNEAQ (reference sequence). CDR3 length: 16 amino acids. V lost 3 bases, J lost 2 bases, and 16 bases lay in between. CDR3 DNA: TGTGCCAGCAGCTTGCCCTCTGACCGGGAGAACTATGGCTACACCTTC. It is translated as CASSLPSDRENYGYTF.

V and J are TRBV3-1 and TRBJ1-2, with a possible D match to TRBD1 (6 bases). CDR3 length equals 13 residues. Germline loops: CDR1 LGHDT, CDR2 YNNKEL (reference sequence). V lost 2 bases, J lost 9 bases, and 13 bases lay in between. CDR3 region: CASSQKAGASYTF. The CDR3 DNA reads TGTGCCAGCAGCCAAAAGGCAGGGGCTAGCTACACCTTC.

V and J are TRBV5-1 and TRBJ2-3, with D perhaps TRBD2 (6 bases). V gave up 7 bases and J gave up 0 bases, with 15 bases separating them. Germline-derived CDR1 and CDR2 are SGHRS and YFSETQ. The CDR3 totals 15 residues. CDR3 amino acids: CASATGAMSTDTQYF. CDR3 DNA sequence: TGCGCCAGCGCTACGGGAGCGATGAGCACAGATACGCAGTATTTT.

This clonotype turned up a few times. V usage is TRBV4-1 and J usage is TRBJ1-6; weak D call: TRBD1 (6 bases). The CDR3 has 17 residues. With 4 bases removed from V and 0 bases from J, the gap between germline ends came to 13 bases. Germline loops: CDR1 MGHRA, CDR2 YSYEKL. This CDR3 reads CASSPGASRSYNSPLHF. CDR3 nucleotide sequence: TGCGCCAGCAGCCCGGGGGCTTCGCGCTCCTATAATTCACCCCTCCACTTT.